This record concerns one T cell receptor beta chain sequence. This record comes from a study of blood T cell repertoires in COVID-19. About the research overall: Samples came from the United States, Italy and Spain, spanning acute and convalescent COVID-19. T cells, B-cell-depleted T cells, or PBMCs provided the cDNA or gDNA that served as material.

As processed by the authors: Nucleated cell number was recorded as an estimate derived from reference gene primer amplification. Repertoires were generated with immunoSEQ multiplex PCR, while TCRdb's copy carries only in-frame clones and drops some. The V and J calls and the clone size are those of that table, but D and trimming were determined from the DNA. The top ten hold approximately 8% of the sample, which has 210,000 or so clones, 84% seen once. Germline CDR1 MDHEN, CDR2 SYDVKM. The CDR3 is made up of 15 amino acids. V lost 4 bases and J lost 5, with 15 bases in between. The TCR was taken from a woman in her 50s with active or convalescent COVID-19. This rearrangement joins TRBV28 to TRBJ1-5; D not certain. The sequencing input was peripheral blood. CDR3 protein: CASSSVLGEYQPQHF. The CDR3 DNA follows: TGTGCCAGCAGTTCTGTTCTTGGGGAGTATCAGCCCCAGCATTTT.